This record looks at one T cell receptor beta chain sequence and its context. Antigen: not known. The same CDR3 also results from other DNA sequences found in this sample. The data derive from a study of shared clonotypes between healthy human individuals. Findings and caveats of the study: Clonotypes which were not shared had lower generation probabilities than clonotypes that all four donors shared. The naive CD4 repertoires of a handful of donors were compared, and approximately 5.3% of clonotypes were shared.

Germline CDR1 MGHRA, CDR2 YSYEKL. The CDR3 is 15 amino acids. V dropped 4 bases and J dropped 0 bases, with 13 bases sitting between them. Using immunoSEQ multiplex PCR, the repertoire was profiled, and TCRdb retains in-frame clones only, with some absent. The top ten clones hold more than 1.5% of a sample with about 2,100,000 clones, roughly 91% of them seen once. The naive CD8 fraction comprised CD45RO-negative cells positively selected for CCR7 and excluded terminally differentiated effector memory CD45RA+ cells. Sequencing was done on a sample of naive CD8+ T cells from PBMCs. The chain combines TRBV4-1 with TRBJ2-7; D perhaps matches TRBD2 (6 bases). This TCR was sampled from a man aged 18 to 30 in good health. Some clones in this sample may be carry-over from other donors' samples. The CDR3 reads CASSPRGSSSYEQYF. CDR3 DNA sequence: TGCGCCAGCAGCCCCCGGGGGTCTAGCTCCTACGAGCAGTACTTC.